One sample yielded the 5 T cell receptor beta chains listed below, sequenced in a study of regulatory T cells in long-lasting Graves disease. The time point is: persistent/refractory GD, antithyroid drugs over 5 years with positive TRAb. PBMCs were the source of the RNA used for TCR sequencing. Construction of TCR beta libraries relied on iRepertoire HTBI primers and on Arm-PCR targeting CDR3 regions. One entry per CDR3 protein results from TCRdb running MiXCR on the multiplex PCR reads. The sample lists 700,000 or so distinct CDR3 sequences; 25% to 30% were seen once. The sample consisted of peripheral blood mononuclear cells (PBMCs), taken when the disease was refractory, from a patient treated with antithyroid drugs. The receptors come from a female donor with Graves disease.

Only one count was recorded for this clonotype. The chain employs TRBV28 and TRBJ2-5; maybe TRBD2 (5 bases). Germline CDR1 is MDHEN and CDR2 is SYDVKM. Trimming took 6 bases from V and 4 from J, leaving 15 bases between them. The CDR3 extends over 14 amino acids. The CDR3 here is CASSPQRRGETQYF. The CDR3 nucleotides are TGTGCCAGCAGCCCTCAGCGGAGAGGAGAGACCCAGTACTTC. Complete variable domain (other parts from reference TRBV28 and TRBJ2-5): DVKVTQSSRYLVKRTGEKVFLECVQDMDHENMFWYRQDPGLGLRLIYFSYDVKMKEKGDIPEGYSVSREKKERFSLILESASTNQTSMYLCASSPQRRGETQYFGPGTRLLVL.

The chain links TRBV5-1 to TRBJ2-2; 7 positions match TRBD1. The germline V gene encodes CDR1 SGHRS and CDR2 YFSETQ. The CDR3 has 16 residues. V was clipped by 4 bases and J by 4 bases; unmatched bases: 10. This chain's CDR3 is CASSRGDRAGTGELFF. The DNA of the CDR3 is TGCGCCAGCAGCCGGGGCGACAGGGCTGGCACCGGGGAGCTGTTTTTT.

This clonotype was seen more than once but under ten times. CDR3: CASSAGQGLGTQYF. CDR3 DNA sequence: TGTGCCAGCAGTGCGGGACAGGGGCTCGGGACCCAGTACTTC. The chain combines TRBV6-1 with TRBJ2-5; TRBD1 matches 10 bases. The ends lost 4 bases at V and 7 bases at J; junction bases unmatched: 6. The CDR3 runs 14 residues. Germline loops: CDR1 MNHNS, CDR2 SASEGT.

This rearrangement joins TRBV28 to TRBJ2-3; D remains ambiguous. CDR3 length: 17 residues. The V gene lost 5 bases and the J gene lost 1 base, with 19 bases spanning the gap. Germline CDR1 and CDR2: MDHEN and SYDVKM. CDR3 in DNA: TGTGCCAGCAGTCAACGTCGGGCCCGGTCAGGCACAGATACGCAGTATTTT. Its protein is CASSQRRARSGTDTQYF.

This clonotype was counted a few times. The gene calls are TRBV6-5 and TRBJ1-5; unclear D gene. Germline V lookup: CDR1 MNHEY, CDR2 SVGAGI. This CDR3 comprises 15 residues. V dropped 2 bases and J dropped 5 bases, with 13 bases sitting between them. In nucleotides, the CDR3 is TGTGCCAGCAGTTACGGGCAGGACCAATATCAGCCCCAGCATTTT. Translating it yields CASSYGQDQYQPQHF.